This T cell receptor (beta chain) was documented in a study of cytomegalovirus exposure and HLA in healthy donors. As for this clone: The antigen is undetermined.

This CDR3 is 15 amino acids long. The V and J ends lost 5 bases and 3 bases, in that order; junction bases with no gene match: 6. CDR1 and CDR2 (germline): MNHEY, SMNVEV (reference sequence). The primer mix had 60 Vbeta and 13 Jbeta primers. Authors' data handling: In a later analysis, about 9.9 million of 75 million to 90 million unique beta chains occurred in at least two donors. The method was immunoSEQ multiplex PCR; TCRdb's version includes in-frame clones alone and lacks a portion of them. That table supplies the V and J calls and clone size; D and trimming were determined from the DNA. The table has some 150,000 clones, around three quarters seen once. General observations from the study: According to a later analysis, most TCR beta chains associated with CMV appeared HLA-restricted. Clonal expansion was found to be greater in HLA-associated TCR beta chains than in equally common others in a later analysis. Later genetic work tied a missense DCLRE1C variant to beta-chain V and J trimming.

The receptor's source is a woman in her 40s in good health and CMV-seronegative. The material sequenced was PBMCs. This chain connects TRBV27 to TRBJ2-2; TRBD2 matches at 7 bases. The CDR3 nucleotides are TGTGCCAGCAGTCTCCTGGGGGGGTACACCGGGGAGCTGTTTTTT. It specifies CASSLLGGYTGELFF.